Shown below are 8 T cell receptor beta chains from a single sample sequenced in a study of shared clonotypes between healthy human individuals. Only in-frame clones appear in the TCRdb table, and some are missing; sequencing was by immunoSEQ multiplex PCR. The table has around 2.5 million clones, approximately 93% seen once. Sequencing used naive CD4+ T cells from PBMCs. This sample's subset: CD45RA+ positively selected. These receptors came from a man between 18 and 35 years old in good health. Some clones in this sample may be carry-over from other donors' samples.

This chain joins TRBV14 and TRBJ2-5, with D unresolved. The CDR3 spans 15 residues. V was clipped by 3 bases and J by 0 bases, with 11 bases between them. Germline V gene lookup returns CDR1 SGHDN and CDR2 FVKESK. The CDR3, as DNA: TGTGCCAGCAGCCATACGAAGAATTACCAAGAGACCCAGTACTTC. Translation: CASSHTKNYQETQYF.

V is TRBV6-1 and J is TRBJ2-3; 8 bases agree with TRBD2. In germline, CDR1 is MNHNS, CDR2 SASEGT. This CDR3 is 15 amino acids long. The V segment lost 3 bases and the J segment 4 bases; nucleotides outside the gene matches: 6. The chain's CDR3 is CASSESGRVPDTQYF. In nucleotides, the CDR3 is TGTGCCAGCAGTGAGAGCGGGAGAGTCCCAGATACGCAGTATTTT.

The chain couples TRBV18 to TRBJ2-7, with a weak D call TRBD2 (5 bases). Trimming removed 2 bases at V and 6 bases at J, with 17 bases between. Germline V gene data show CDR1 as KGHSH and CDR2 as LQKENI. The CDR3 covers 15 residues. CDR3 sequence (DNA): TGTGCCAGCTCACCATATTCCGGGATGGCCGGCGAGCAGTACTTC. It specifies CASSPYSGMAGEQYF.

The chain carries TRBV27 and TRBJ1-5; possible D gene TRBD1, 5 bases. There are 20 residues in the CDR3. Per the germline V gene, CDR1 is MNHEY and CDR2 is SMNVEV (reference sequence). V was pared by 6 bases and J by 0 bases, with 27 bases between. Here the CDR3 reads CASRPNTQTGRGYSNQPQHF. CDR3 DNA: TGTGCCAGCAGGCCAAACACTCAAACCGGTCGGGGGTATAGCAATCAGCCCCAGCATTTT.

This sequence joins TRBV29-1 and TRBJ2-1; 8 nucleotides agree with TRBD1. In germline, CDR1 is SQVTM, CDR2 ANQGSEA. The CDR3 is made up of 15 amino acids. The trim removed 4 bases at V and 4 bases at J, leaving 9 bases unmatched. CDR3 nucleotide sequence: TGCAGCGTTGCCCTTTCAGGGGGCGGGTACAATGAGCAGTTCTTC. This encodes CSVALSGGGYNEQFF.

Comment on this clone: Distinct nucleotide sequences in the sample also encode this CDR3. The rearrangement links TRBV7-9 to TRBJ2-1; D unresolved. Trimming took 1 base from V and 5 from J, leaving 6 bases between them. CDR1 is SEHNR and CDR2 is FQNEAQ in the germline V gene (reference sequence). The CDR3 runs 13 residues. The chain's CDR3 is CASSLVGNNEQFF. In DNA form, the CDR3 reads TGTGCCAGCAGCTTAGTGGGGAACAATGAGCAGTTCTTC.

This sequence joins TRBV27 and TRBJ2-7; D possibly corresponds to TRBD2 (6 bases). The length of the CDR3 is 14 residues. Trimming cost V 5 bases and J 3 bases, with 14 bases left between them. Germline-derived CDR1 and CDR2 are MNHEY and SMNVEV (reference sequence). The CDR3 nucleotides are TGTGCCAGCAGTCTTAGCGGAACCTTCTACGAGCAGTACTTC. Translated: CASSLSGTFYEQYF.

The rearrangement joins TRBV4-1 to TRBJ2-3; TRBD2 matches at 8 bases. CDR1 and CDR2 (germline): MGHRA, YSYEKL. CDR3 length equals 19 residues. The ends lost 4 bases at V and 4 bases at J; junction bases unmatched: 19. CDR3: CASSRVGAGGPHQADTQYF. The CDR3 DNA is TGCGCCAGCAGCCGCGTGGGCGCGGGAGGACCCCATCAAGCAGATACGCAGTATTTT.